This record covers a single TCR beta chain. Its antigen is not identified. MiXCR, applied by TCRdb to the 5' RACE reads, yields one record per CDR3 protein. The table includes hundreds of thousands of distinct CDR3 sequences, about an eighth detected once. This entry belongs to a study of CD8 T cells in ankylosing spondylitis. Trimming took off 2 bases at V and 1 base at J, with 10 bases between the two ends. The CDR3 is 15 residues long. The germline CDR1 and CDR2 sequences are KGHDR and SFDVKD. Study-level results: A TCR beta motif made of about 8 highly homologous variants seemed typical of ankylosing spondylitis blood.

The J gene is TRBJ1-1, the V gene TRBV24-1, with a possible D match to TRBD1 (6 bases). This clonotype was obtained from a male donor with ankylosing spondylitis. Sequenced input: blood, either unsorted or a sorted T cell fraction (not recorded which). CDR3 nucleotide sequence: TGTGCCACCAGTGATTCGGGAGGGGGGAACACTGAAGCTTTCTTT. Encoded protein: CATSDSGGGNTEAFF.